This TCR beta chain was identified in a study of T cell responses to AZD1222 COVID-19 vaccine. Here immunoSEQ multiplex PCR was the method, and the copy in TCRdb shows in-frame clones only, minus some. The table includes 120,000 to 150,000 clones, around four fifths detected once. General study points: Elevations in Spike-specific TCR breadth and depth followed administration of two AZD1222 doses. Only after the peak T cell response were repertoires sampled.

V lost 2 bases and J lost 7, with 15 bases in between. Germline values: CDR1 MNHEY, CDR2 SMNVEV (reference sequence). This CDR3 region has 14 residues. Concerning this clone: The target antigen is unknown.

The source of this sequence is an adult in good health. V is TRBV27 and J is TRBJ2-7; the D gene is possibly TRBD1 (6 bases). The sequenced sample was peripheral blood, obtained on day 0 of MenACWY control vaccination. The CDR3 spells CASSLVGGKREQYF. CDR3 DNA: TGTGCCAGCAGTTTAGTAGGGGGAAAACGAGAGCAGTACTTC.